This TCR beta chain was identified in a study of control samples from healthy donors and cancer patients. V was pared by 4 bases and J by 4 bases, with 9 bases of the junction left unmatched. Germline V gene sequence: CDR1 SGHDT, CDR2 YYEEEE. This CDR3 has 15 residues. Libraries were prepared by immunoSEQ multiplex PCR; TCRdb keeps only in-frame clonotypes and omits some of them. The sample has 100,000 or so clones; about 90% are singletons. This TCR was recovered from a woman younger than 30 in good health. Sequenced sample: blood. This sequence joins TRBV5-6 and TRBJ2-3; 7 positions match TRBD2. The CDR3 loop reads CASSLGGGGADTQYF. The CDR3 DNA reads TGTGCCAGCAGCCTGGGAGGCGGGGGTGCAGATACGCAGTATTTT. Looking up the rest from reference TRBV5-6 and TRBJ2-3 gives the full variable domain: DAGVTQSPTHLIKTRGQQVTLRCSPKSGHDTVSWYQQALGQGPQFIFQYYEEEERQRGNFPDRFSGHQFPNYSSELNVNALLLGDSALYLCASSLGGGGADTQYFGPGTRLTVL.